The 7 T cell receptor beta chains given below trace back to one sample, sequenced in a study of cytomegalovirus exposure and HLA in healthy donors. The PCR made use of 60 Vbeta and 13 Jbeta primers. Clones were sequenced by immunoSEQ multiplex PCR, and TCRdb holds only the in-frame ones, with some missing. The sample yields approximately 190,000 clones, over 70% seen once. Sequences were obtained from PBMCs. Every receptor here comes from a man younger than 45 in good health and CMV-seronegative.

The gene calls are TRBV18 and TRBJ2-7, with 7 nucleotides matching TRBD1. The CDR3 runs 16 residues. The V gene end was trimmed by 2 bases and the J gene end by 2 bases; junction bases not matched to a gene: 9. Germline V gives CDR1 KGHSH, CDR2 LQKENI. The CDR3 protein is CASSPIFLGQAYEQYF. The CDR3 DNA reads as TGTGCCAGCTCACCAATTTTTCTCGGACAGGCCTACGAGCAGTACTTC.

This chain links TRBV10-1 with TRBJ2-1; D unclear. The CDR3 is 16 residues long. Germline CDR1 WNHNN, CDR2 SYGVQD (reference sequence). Trimming shortened V by 4 bases and J by 0 bases, and 13 bases separated the two germline ends. This chain's CDR3 is CASSGLSASSYNEQFF. The DNA for the CDR3 is TGCGCCAGCAGTGGGCTCAGCGCCAGCTCCTACAATGAGCAGTTCTTC.

The gene calls are TRBV29-1 and TRBJ1-1, with 8 bases identical to TRBD1. Trimming removed 5 bases from V and 2 bases from J; junction bases left unmatched: 7. CDR1 and CDR2 (germline): SQVTM, ANQGSEA. This CDR3 comprises 14 residues. The CDR3 region has the DNA TGCAGCGTTCCGACAGGGGTCACAAACACTGAAGCTTTCTTT. Amino acids: CSVPTGVTNTEAFF.

This rearrangement joins TRBV5-5 to TRBJ1-6; D unresolved. Trimming took 0 bases from V and 11 from J, leaving 9 bases between them. This CDR3 contains 13 residues. The V gene's germline CDR1 is SGHKS and CDR2 YYEKEE (reference sequence). The CDR3 coding sequence is TGTGCCAGCAGCTTGGCCGACTCAACACCCCTCCACTTT. As protein: CASSLADSTPLHF.

The rearrangement joins TRBV6-5 to TRBJ2-4; D is possibly TRBD1 (6 bases). Germline CDR1 and CDR2: MNHEY and SVGAGI. This CDR3 contains 15 residues. Deletions cut 5 bases from V and 0 bases from J, with 11 bases between. CDR3 protein: CASSLTGIAKNIQYF. CDR3 bases: TGTGCCAGCAGTCTAACAGGGATAGCCAAAAACATTCAGTACTTC.

The chain carries TRBV28 and TRBJ2-4; a possible D gene is TRBD1 (7 bases). The CDR3 is 16 amino acids. The V and J ends lost 1 base and 6 bases respectively, with 16 bases between them. Germline V gene lookup returns CDR1 MDHEN and CDR2 SYDVKM. CDR3 in DNA: TGTGCCAGCAGTTTATCTGTACCAGGGGGGAGAAACATTCAGTACTTC. This sequence encodes CASSLSVPGGRNIQYF.

The chain has TRBV29-1 and TRBJ2-7; TRBD1 aligns across 7 bases. The CDR3 spans 14 residues. V trimming: 4 bases; J trimming: 1 base; junction bases outside the gene matches: 7. CDR1 and CDR2 from the germline V gene are SQVTM and ANQGSEA. CDR3 amino acids: CSVVKGARSYEQYF. The DNA of the CDR3 is TGCAGCGTTGTTAAGGGGGCGCGTTCCTACGAGCAGTACTTC.